Shown below are 12 T cell receptor beta chains from a single sample sequenced in a study of Ad26.COV2.S vaccination and SARS-CoV-2 variants. Only in-frame clones appear in the TCRdb table, and some are missing; sequencing was by immunoSEQ multiplex PCR. The data hold under 150,000 clones, with roughly 89% observed a single time. The sample here was peripheral blood, taken after recovery from COVID-19. These receptors were collected from a human donor who had recovered from COVID-19.

The chain couples TRBV2 to TRBJ1-1; D uncertain. The CDR3 sequence is 17 residues long. V was clipped by 8 bases and J by 2 bases, with 24 bases between them. Germline-derived CDR1 and CDR2 are SNHLY and FYNNEI. The CDR3: CASPHSGRTHLNTEAFF. The CDR3 DNA reads as TGTGCCAGCCCCCACTCCGGCAGGACCCACTTAAACACTGAAGCTTTCTTT. Looking up the rest from reference TRBV2 and TRBJ1-1 gives the full variable domain: EPEVTQTPSHQVTQMGQEVILRCVPISNHLYFYWYRQILGQKVEFLVSFYNNEISEKSEIFDDQFSVERPDGSNFTLKIRSTKLEDSAMYFCASPHSGRTHLNTEAFFGQGTRLTVV.

As regards this clone: Other DNA sequences within the sample encode an identical CDR3. The CDR3 DNA reads as TGCGCCAGCAGCCAAGAGGTTACAGGGGACCAGCCCCAGCATTTT. It specifies CASSQEVTGDQPQHF. The chain has TRBV4-1 and TRBJ1-5; 7 bases map to TRBD1. Trimming took 0 bases from V and 7 from J; bases not matched to a gene: 6. CDR1 is MGHRA and CDR2 is YSYEKL in the germline V gene. The CDR3 is 15 residues long.

The chain links TRBV6-5 to TRBJ1-4; 7 bases align to TRBD1. The germline CDR1 and CDR2 sequences are MNHEY and SVGAGI. This CDR3 comprises 15 residues. V lost 6 bases and J lost 7; bases outside the gene matches: 11. DNA for the CDR3: TGTGCCAGCAGCCACGATAGACAGGGCTTTGAAAAACTGTTTTTT. Translated: CASSHDRQGFEKLFF.

The CDR3, as DNA: TGCGCCAGCAGCCCAAACACCGGACTGAGCTACGAGCAGTACTTC. This encodes CASSPNTGLSYEQYF. This chain joins TRBV5-1 and TRBJ2-7, with D perhaps TRBD2 (5 bases). The V gene's germline CDR1 is SGHRS and CDR2 YFSETQ. Trimming left V 4 bases short and J 3 bases short, with 17 bases between. This CDR3 has 15 residues.

The chain joins TRBV19 to TRBJ2-3; perhaps TRBD1 as D (6 bases). Trimming pared 5 bases from V and 0 bases from J, leaving 12 bases between. The CDR3 consists of 15 residues. Per the germline V gene, CDR1 is LNHDA and CDR2 is SQIVND (reference sequence). The CDR3 DNA sequence: TGTGCCAGTAGTGGGACAAGTGCTAGCACAGATACGCAGTATTTT. Translated, it gives CASSGTSASTDTQYF.

This clone has a handful of counts. V usage is TRBV28 and J usage is TRBJ2-3; 12 bases line up with TRBD2. The germline V gene encodes CDR1 MDHEN and CDR2 SYDVKM. J lost 12 bases, V lost 8 bases, and 6 bases had no gene match. The CDR3 has 12 residues. CDR3 region: CASGLAGRLQYF. In DNA, the CDR3 is TGTGCCAGCGGACTAGCGGGGCGACTTCAGTATTTT.

Concerning this clone itself: The same CDR3 also results from other DNA sequences found in this sample. The chain combines TRBV11-2 with TRBJ1-1; D gene unclear. The germline CDR1 and CDR2 sequences are SGHAT and FQNNGV. The CDR3 sequence is 12 residues long. V was pared by 1 base and J by 4 bases, with 4 bases between. In nucleotides, the CDR3 is TGTGCCAGCAGCTTAGGGCGCACTGAAGCTTTCTTT. Amino acids: CASSLGRTEAFF.

The chain is built from TRBV19 and TRBJ2-2; 7 bases are shared with TRBD1. The CDR3 runs 13 residues. Per the germline V gene, CDR1 is LNHDA and CDR2 is SQIVND (reference sequence). V shed 11 bases and J 1 base; nucleotides not matched to a gene: 4. The CDR3 sequence is CAGRQGNTGELFF. The CDR3 bases are TGTGCCGGCCGACAGGGGAACACCGGGGAGCTGTTTTTT.

The chain has TRBV7-6 and TRBJ2-3; the D is unclear. V dropped 6 bases and J dropped 6 bases, with 16 bases sitting between them. This CDR3 has 14 amino acids. CDR1 and CDR2 (germline): SGHVS, FNYEAQ. The DNA for the CDR3 is TGTGCCAGCAGTCCCCCAGGTGAGCCGGATACGCAGTATTTT. Protein sequence: CASSPPGEPDTQYF.

This clone was recorded once. The V gene is TRBV11-3, the J gene TRBJ2-7, with D maybe TRBD2 (5 bases). The CDR3 runs to 15 residues. CDR1 SGHNT and CDR2 YENEEA come from the germline V gene. The V end lost 1 base, the J end lost 2 bases, and 12 bases lay between the germline ends. For the CDR3, the DNA is TGTGCCAGCAGCTTAGGAGGCTCCGGGGCCTACGAGCAGTACTTC. Protein: CASSLGGSGAYEQYF.

The rearrangement links TRBV6-5 to TRBJ2-7, with 8 positions matching TRBD1. Germline-derived CDR1 and CDR2 are MNHEY and SVGAGI. The CDR3 covers 15 residues. Unmatched junction bases numbered 7, after V lost 6 bases and J lost 0 bases. CDR3 protein: CASSSGTGNSYEQYF. The CDR3, as DNA: TGTGCCAGCAGCTCTGGGACAGGAAACTCCTACGAGCAGTACTTC.

The chain links TRBV6-2 or TRBV6-3 to TRBJ2-1, with D perhaps TRBD2 (6 bases). V lost 0 bases and J lost 0, with 15 bases in between. Germline lookup yields CDR1 MNHEY and CDR2 SVGEGT. The CDR3 contains 18 residues. The CDR3 DNA reads as TGTGCCAGCAGTTACTCCCTTGGGCCCGGGGGCTCCTACAATGAGCAGTTCTTC. Translated, it gives CASSYSLGPGGSYNEQFF.